The clone carrying this T cell receptor (beta chain) was seen repeatedly, ten times or more. This entry is derived from a study of identical twins. The CDR3 consists of 16 residues. The ends lost 0 bases at V and 1 base at J; junction bases unmatched: 5. Germline V gene sequence: CDR1 SGHRS, CDR2 YFSETQ. TCRdb itself ran the 5' RACE reads through MiXCR, one entry per CDR3 protein. This sample has roughly 260,000 distinct CDR3 sequences, with around 15% found just once. This chain uses TRBV5-1 with TRBJ2-5; 8 positions agree with TRBD1. The origin of this receptor is a woman aged 18 to 35 in good health. Sequencing used memory (CD45RO+) T cells sorted from blood. The CDR3: CASSLGGQASQETQYF. CDR3 coding DNA: TGCGCCAGCAGCTTGGGGGGACAGGCCTCCCAAGAGACCCAGTACTTC. The full variable domain, in which reference TRBV5-1 and TRBJ2-5 provide the parts outside the CDR3, is KAGVTQTPRYLIKTRGQQVTLSCSPISGHRSVSWYQQTPGQGLQFLFEYFSETQRNKGNFPGRFSGRQFSNSRSEMNVSTLELGDSALYLCASSLGGQASQETQYFGPGTRLLVL.